A single sample is the source of the 12 T cell receptor beta chains below, sequenced in a study of sequential checkpoint blockade in melanoma. Sequencing was performed with immunoSEQ multiplex PCR; in TCRdb, only in-frame clones are kept and a portion is missing. The table records approximately 8,400 clones, roughly 70% of them present only once. Treatment described: randomized to nivolumab then ipilimumab (arm A) or the reverse (arm B). The material sequenced was CD8+ T cells sorted from blood (inferred from file names), taken from a patient given nivolumab and ipilimumab in sequence. The origin of the receptors is a human patient with melanoma. Some clones in this sample may be carry-over from other donors' samples.

This rearrangement joins TRBV7-9 to TRBJ1-4; no definite D call. V lost 3 bases to trimming and J lost 8 bases, with 16 bases between them. The CDR3 contains 15 residues. Germline loops: CDR1 SEHNR, CDR2 FQNEAQ (reference sequence). For the CDR3, the DNA is TGTGCCAGCAGCTTGGCCCGCACGGGGAAGGAAAAACTGTTTTTT. It codes for CASSLARTGKEKLFF.

V and J are TRBV9 and TRBJ2-7, with D perhaps TRBD2 (6 bases). Germline lookup yields CDR1 SGDLS and CDR2 YYNGEE. Trimming pared 4 bases from V and 4 bases from J, leaving 15 bases between. The CDR3 spans 14 residues. This chain's CDR3 is CASSPEAAGYEQYF. The CDR3 bases are TGTGCCAGCAGCCCCGAAGCTGCGGGGTACGAGCAGTACTTC.

This clone was counted between two and nine times. The chain has TRBV4-3 and TRBJ2-7, with D possibly TRBD2 on 5 matching bases. The CDR3 is 14 residues long. Trimming shortened V by 0 bases and J by 3 bases, and 9 bases separated the two germline ends. Germline CDR1 reads LGHNA; CDR2 reads YSLEER. The CDR3 here is CASSQDLRGYEQYF. Here the CDR3 DNA reads TGCGCCAGCAGCCAAGATCTACGGGGCTACGAGCAGTACTTC.

This clone is judged medium-sized (0.01 to 0.1%). J is TRBJ1-1 and V is TRBV6-1; D remains ambiguous. The V gene lost 8 bases and the J gene lost 1 base, with 14 bases spanning the gap. The CDR3 extends over 14 amino acids. The germline V gene has CDR1 MNHNS and CDR2 SASEGT. The CDR3 spells CASSRGLTNTEAFF. CDR3 DNA sequence: TGTGCCAGCTCCAGAGGCCTGACGAACACTGAAGCTTTCTTT.

The chain uses TRBV4-3 and TRBJ1-3, with unresolved D. The V gene's germline CDR1 is LGHNA and CDR2 YSLEER. Trimming left V 2 bases short and J 0 bases short, with 14 bases between. The length of the CDR3 is 17 residues. CDR3 DNA: TGCGCCAGCAGCCAACGGTACGGAGGCCGCTCTGGAAACACCATATATTTT. Translation: CASSQRYGGRSGNTIYF.

By sample fraction, this clone is medium-sized (0.01 to 0.1%). The chain recombines TRBV7-2 with TRBJ2-7; possible D gene TRBD2, 6 bases. Trimming took off 3 bases at V and 3 bases at J, with 15 bases between the two ends. CDR3 size: 15 residues. Germline values: CDR1 SGHTA, CDR2 FQGNSA. The chain's CDR3 is CASSFRDWGDYEQYF. The CDR3 DNA sequence: TGTGCCAGCAGCTTTCGGGACTGGGGGGACTACGAGCAGTACTTC.

The sample holds a few counts of this clone. The CDR3 loop is CASSDRVETQYF. As DNA, the CDR3 is TGTGCCAGCAGCGACAGGGTTGAGACCCAGTACTTC. The genes are TRBV2 and TRBJ2-5; 7 nucleotides line up with TRBD1. V was pared by 6 bases and J by 5 bases, with 3 bases of the junction left unmatched. The CDR3 is made up of 12 amino acids. The germline V gene encodes CDR1 SNHLY and CDR2 FYNNEI.

The J gene is TRBJ1-6, the V gene TRBV5-6; TRBD1 might be the D (5 bases). The germline V and J ends were trimmed by 0 bases and 7 bases, with 11 bases remaining between them. The CDR3 covers 15 residues. Germline V gene lookup returns CDR1 SGHDT and CDR2 YYEEEE. DNA for the CDR3: TGTGCCAGCAGCTTGGCCGGGGGTTTAAATTCACCCCTCCACTTT. This gives the protein CASSLAGGLNSPLHF.

V is TRBV11-3 and J is TRBJ2-6; 8 bases align to TRBD1. V was pared by 2 bases and J by 0 bases, with 9 bases of the junction left unmatched. Germline CDR1 and CDR2: SGHNT and YENEEA. This CDR3 region has 19 residues. The CDR3 is CASSLPGGLLSSGANVLTF. CDR3 DNA: TGTGCCAGCAGCTTACCAGGGGGCCTCTTGAGCTCTGGGGCCAACGTCCTGACTTTC.

This chain connects TRBV28 to TRBJ2-1, with 8 bases lining up with TRBD2. V was pared by 8 bases and J by 6 bases, with 6 bases of the junction left unmatched. From germline, CDR1 is MDHEN and CDR2 SYDVKM. This CDR3 spans 13 amino acids. CDR3 protein: CASVQRGINEQFF. CDR3 nucleotide sequence: TGTGCCAGCGTCCAGCGGGGGATCAATGAGCAGTTCTTC.

The chain uses TRBV10-3 and TRBJ1-2; D might be TRBD1 (6 bases). Germline CDR1 is ENHRY and CDR2 is SYGVKD. CDR3 size: 16 residues. Between the trimmed V and J ends, which lost 4 bases and 8 bases, there was a span of 23 bases. CDR3 bases: TGTGCCATCAGTGTCTTGGTGGGGGCCCTGGTGAGAGGCTACACCTTC. Its translation is CAISVLVGALVRGYTF.

The V call is TRBV4-1, the J call TRBJ2-7; D may be TRBD1 (6 bases). This CDR3 is built from 15 residues. V gave up 0 bases and J gave up 2 bases, with 11 bases separating them. Germline values: CDR1 MGHRA, CDR2 YSYEKL. CDR3 coding DNA: TGCGCCAGCAGCCAAGAAGGGACACCAACCTACGAGCAGTACTTC. Its protein is CASSQEGTPTYEQYF.